A single sample gave rise to the 16 T cell receptor beta chains below, sequenced in a study of blood T cells in healthy people across ages. A sample-barcoded 5' primer and a J-beta primer mix were used in a second PCR of about 7 to 12 cycles. TCRdb reprocessed the 5' RACE reads with MiXCR, giving one entry per CDR3 protein. The table includes roughly 500,000 distinct CDR3 sequences, about 25% detected once. This sample was also put to use in a study of T cells of mothers and their children.

What was sequenced was blood. The receptors here all came from a boy aged 10-17 years in good health.

This clonotype was seen a few times. The chain combines TRBV29-1 with TRBJ2-2; TRBD2 agrees at 9 bases. Germline V gives CDR1 SQVTM, CDR2 ANQGSEA. Trimming took 6 bases from V and 6 from J; bases not matched to a gene: 5. The CDR3 is 13 amino acids. The CDR3 nucleotides are TGCAGCGTCCGCTCTAGCGGGGCCGGGGAGCTGTTTTTT. Its protein is CSVRSSGAGELFF.

CDR3 DNA: TGTGCCAGGACACCGACAGCCCAAGGGACCGGGGAGCTGTTTTTT. Encoded protein: CARTPTAQGTGELFF. The chain joins TRBV9 to TRBJ2-2; possible D gene TRBD1, 5 bases. CDR3 size: 15 residues. In germline, CDR1 is SGDLS, CDR2 YYNGEE. V dropped 8 bases and J dropped 5 bases, with 19 bases sitting between them.

The chain joins TRBV7-2 to TRBJ2-3; 9 bases are a match to TRBD2. Germline CDR1 SGHTA, CDR2 FQGNSA. The CDR3 extends over 17 amino acids. After removal of 4 bases from V and 2 bases from J, the junction contained 10 bases not matched to a gene. The CDR3 loop reads CASSWVLERGVTDTQYF. The CDR3 DNA sequence: TGTGCCAGCAGCTGGGTTCTGGAGCGGGGGGTCACAGATACGCAGTATTTT.

V is TRBV21-1 and J is TRBJ2-3; the DNA was not used to check the table's D call, TRBD1. TRBV21-1 is flagged as a pseudogene. This CDR3 spans 16 amino acids. Here the CDR3 reads CASPPFISGATDTQYF. CDR3 DNA sequence: TGTGCCAGCCCCCCCTTCATTAGCGGCGCCACAGATACGCAGTATTTT.

The rearrangement links TRBV12-3 or TRBV12-4 to TRBJ1-2, with 10 bases that match TRBD1. This CDR3 region has 15 residues. After removal of 6 bases from V and 4 bases from J, the junction contained 8 bases not matched to a gene. The chain's CDR3 is CASRATGQGGYGYTF. DNA of the CDR3: TGTGCCAGCAGGGCGACAGGACAGGGGGGCTATGGCTACACCTTC.

V gene TRBV5-5 combines with J gene TRBJ2-5; D uncertain. The CDR3 has 15 amino acids. CDR1 is SGHKS, CDR2 YYEKEE, per germline (reference sequence). The ends were cut back, 1 base at V and 6 bases at J, with 16 bases in the middle. The CDR3 DNA reads as TGTGCCAGCAGCTTGTGGCTCGGCGTCCTAAAGACCCAGTACTTC. This sequence encodes CASSLWLGVLKTQYF.

This clonotype turned up a few times. The chain recombines TRBV28 with TRBJ2-7; the match to TRBD2 covers 14 bases. The J call is doubtful: the DNA matches TRBJ2-1 better. Germline V gene data show CDR1 as MDHEN and CDR2 as SYDVKM. This CDR3 has 15 amino acids. The CDR3 sequence: CASSLGTSGRGEQFF. The CDR3 nucleotides read TGTGCCAGCAGTTTAGGGACTAGCGGGAGAGGCGAGCAGTTCTTC.

This rearrangement joins TRBV29-1 to TRBJ1-1; 8 positions agree with TRBD1. This CDR3 spans 10 amino acids. Germline V CDR1 and CDR2: SQVTM, ANQGSEA. V was pared by 6 bases and J by 8 bases, with 2 bases of the junction left unmatched. The DNA for the CDR3 is TGCAGCGTGGACAGGGTAGAAGCTTTCTTT. Amino acid sequence: CSVDRVEAFF.

The rearrangement uses TRBV9 and TRBJ2-2; tentatively, D is TRBD1 (6 bases). The V end lost 5 bases, the J end lost 3 bases, and 11 bases lay between the germline ends. Germline loops: CDR1 SGDLS, CDR2 YYNGEE. There are 14 residues in the CDR3. The chain's CDR3 is CASSTQGYTGELFF. CDR3 nucleotides: TGTGCCAGCAGTACCCAGGGGTACACCGGGGAGCTGTTTTTT.

The chain employs TRBV29-1 and TRBJ1-2, with 8 bases that match TRBD1. The V gene end was trimmed by 3 bases and the J gene end by 3 bases; junction bases not matched to a gene: 6. CDR1 SQVTM and CDR2 ANQGSEA come from the germline V gene. The length of the CDR3 is 14 residues. CDR3 amino acids: CSVDATGDYYGYTF. In DNA form, the CDR3 reads TGCAGCGTTGACGCGACAGGGGATTACTATGGCTACACCTTC. The full variable domain, completed using reference TRBV29-1 and TRBJ1-2, is SAVISQKPSRDICQRGTSLTIQCQVDSQVTMMFWYRQQPGQSLTLIATANQGSEATYESGFVIDKFPISRPNLTFSTLTVSNMSPEDSSIYLCSVDATGDYYGYTFGSGTRLTVV.

Concerning this clonotype: Sequence at one end of the junction differs from germline and may be a read error. The rearrangement uses TRBV27 and TRBJ2-5; TRBD2 aligns across 8 bases. TRBJ2-1 matches the DNA end more closely, so the J call is doubtful. Germline CDR1 MNHEY, CDR2 SMNVEV (reference sequence). The CDR3 has 14 amino acids. CDR3 sequence reads: CACRGAGASNEQFF. As DNA, the CDR3 is TGTGCCTGCAGAGGAGCGGGGGCTTCCAATGAGCAGTTCTTC.

This clonotype was seen only a few times. The chain recombines TRBV6-6 with TRBJ2-3, with D perhaps matching TRBD2 (6 bases). CDR1 and CDR2 from the germline V gene are MNHNY and SVGAGI (reference sequence). V was shortened by 8 bases and J by 2 bases, with 11 bases between the two germline ends. The CDR3 consists of 13 residues. CDR3 nucleotide sequence: TGTGCCAGCTCCCGGGGGTCCACAGATACGCAGTATTTT. Translated: CASSRGSTDTQYF.

V and J are TRBV6-1 and TRBJ1-6; no firm D call. The germline V and J ends were trimmed by 1 base and 5 bases, with 9 bases remaining between them. The germline gives CDR1 MNHNS, CDR2 SASEGT. The CDR3 has 15 residues. The CDR3 DNA reads TGTGCCAGCAGTGAAGGGCAGCCCAATAATTCACCCCTCCACTTT. Residues: CASSEGQPNNSPLHF.

The rearrangement uses TRBV27 and TRBJ2-7; 7 bases fit TRBD1. CDR1 and CDR2 (germline): MNHEY, SMNVEV (reference sequence). Trimming took 4 bases from V and 2 from J; bases not matched to a gene: 5. The CDR3 contains 14 residues. For the CDR3, the DNA is TGTGCCAGCAGTTACGCCGACAGGGCCTACGAGCAGTACTTC. This codes for CASSYADRAYEQYF.

The chain links TRBV7-2 to TRBJ1-1, with D tentatively TRBD1 (6 bases). Germline assignment: CDR1 SGHTA and CDR2 FQGNSA. The CDR3 has 13 residues. V gave up 3 bases and J gave up 7 bases, with 12 bases separating them. The CDR3 spells CASSFMGGREAFF. The CDR3 DNA reads as TGTGCCAGCAGCTTCATGGGGGGCCGTGAAGCTTTCTTT.

This chain connects TRBV6-2 or TRBV6-3 to TRBJ2-3, with 7 bases lining up with TRBD2. Germline-derived CDR1 and CDR2 are MNHEY and SVGEGT. The CDR3 runs 15 residues. With V trimmed by 8 bases and J by 1 base, 9 bases remained unmatched. CDR3 nucleotides: TGTGCCAGCGAGTCTTCGGCGGGGGGCACAGATACGCAGTATTTT. Translating it yields CASESSAGGTDTQYF.